The present entry profiles one T cell receptor beta chain with its context. Its antigen remains unknown. Via MiXCR, TCRdb re-called the reads, giving one row per CDR3 protein. The top ten hold over 85% of the sample, which has 20,000 to 25,000 distinct CDR3 sequences, 42% seen once. V was shortened by 4 bases and J by 7 bases, with 14 bases between the two germline ends. Germline loops: CDR1 MNHEY, CDR2 SVGEGT. The CDR3 spans 14 residues. The sample belongs to a study of T cell repertoires in cytomegalovirus infection. Study outcomes and limitations: Ex vivo, HLA-C-restricted CMV-specific TCR beta clonotypes prevailed over the rest of the response.

The gene calls are TRBV6-2 or TRBV6-3 and TRBJ1-3; no definite D call. The source is a human donor in good health (CMV status not recorded). Some clones in this sample may be carry-over from other donors' samples. This sample comprised CD8+ T cells from cultured PBMCs, obtained from culture after CMV antigen stimulation. CDR3: CASSWMGNENTIYF. CDR3 sequence (DNA): TGTGCCAGCAGTTGGATGGGAAATGAGAACACCATATATTTT.